Listed here is a single T cell receptor (beta chain). These data come from a study of blood T cell repertoires in COVID-19. This CDR3 spans 15 amino acids. Germline values: CDR1 LGHDT, CDR2 YNNKEL (reference sequence). V gave up 0 bases and J gave up 3 bases; unmatched junction bases: 3. TCRdb's copy holds only in-frame clones and misses some; the assay was immunoSEQ multiplex PCR. The table records about 210,000 clones, around 80% of them present only once. The TCR was taken from a woman in her fifties or sixties with acute or convalescent COVID-19. Material: peripheral blood. This chain connects TRBV3-1 (or the pseudogene TRBV3-2) to TRBJ2-5; 8 bases are a match to TRBD2. CDR3 loop: CASSQDGTRKETQYF. In DNA, the CDR3 is TGTGCCAGCAGCCAAGATGGGACTAGAAAAGAGACCCAGTACTTC.